The clone carrying this T cell receptor beta chain was seen a handful of times. What it recognizes is unknown. The data are from a study of memory CD4+ T cells and cytomegalovirus serostatus. Study-wide findings and caveats: CD4+ memory repertoires contained about 40% of the 164 reported CMV TCRbeta sequences. CMV serostatus prediction reached median AUC approximately 0.96, or 0.89 with US-trained model.

In the original workflow: After removing out-of-frame reads, around 2,000,000 distinct TCRbeta sequences remained. Clones were sequenced by immunoSEQ multiplex PCR, and TCRdb holds only the in-frame ones, with some missing. D and trimming come from the DNA, and the V and J calls and clone size come from that table. This sample has around 50,000 clones, with about 78% found just once. The sort gate was single viable CD3+CD4+CD8-CD45RO+ cells for memory CD4+ T cells. Donors' CMV status reflects serum IgG against pp150, pp28, p38, p52. V was cut by 6 bases and J by 0 bases, with 13 bases left in between. The germline V gene has CDR1 SGHRS and CDR2 YFSETQ. This CDR3 region has 14 residues.

The receptor comes from an adult in good health and CMV-seronegative. Sequences were obtained from memory CD4+ T cells from blood. V is TRBV5-1 and J is TRBJ2-7, with D possibly being TRBD1 (5 bases). The CDR3 nucleotides read TGCGCCAGCACTCGGCAGGGTTCCTCCTACGAGCAGTACTTC. It encodes CASTRQGSSYEQYF.